Described below is a single TCR beta chain sequence and its context. Sequencing relied on a cDNA template that was reverse transcribed from extracted RNA. Generated by immunoSEQ multiplex PCR, the TCRdb table keeps only in-frame clones and is missing some. The table shows 150,000 or so clones, with about 54% occurring only once. Treatment reported: oral pan-JAK inhibitor, 5-10 mg twice daily. Looked up from germline, CDR1 is MNHEY and CDR2 is SMNVEV (reference sequence). The CDR3 extends over 15 amino acids. Trimming removed 6 bases at V and 7 bases at J, with 19 bases between. These data come from a study of CD8+ T cells in alopecia areata. Study background: Each of the treated patients was given oral tofacitinib, 5 to 10 mg twice daily, for moderate-to-severe alopecia areata.

The sample in question was CD4+ T cells sorted from blood, obtained between weeks 55 and 65, from a patient treated with tofacitinib. This chain links TRBV27 with TRBJ1-5; D is unclear. The receptor's source is a human donor with alopecia areata. CDR3 sequence: CASSPLRGSVQPQHF. The CDR3 coding sequence is TGTGCCAGCAGCCCTCTGAGAGGGTCGGTCCAGCCCCAGCATTTT.